These T cell receptor beta chains were read from a single sample in a study of breast tumors, draining lymph nodes, adjacent tissues. TCRdb reprocessed the multiplex PCR reads via MiXCR and lists one record per CDR3 protein. The data hold around 12,000 distinct CDR3 sequences, with approximately 70% observed a single time. Sample: tumor-adjacent breast tissue. These receptors all come from a female donor with breast cancer. Some clones in this sample may be carry-over from other donors' samples. Each CDR3 is given with its conserved first and last residue. A D gene is named only where the DNA matches it firmly. Expanded clones are given a class, and other clones once, few, many or no size at all.

j_call d_call v_call clone_size cdr3_aa cdr3_nt
TRBJ2-7 TRBD2 TRBV12-3/TRBV12-4 NA CVSSSTSGTEQYF TGTGTCAGCAGTTCCACTAGCGGGACCGAGCAGTACTTC
TRBJ2-3 NA TRBV9 NA CASSEPNGDTQYF TGTGCCAGCAGCGAGCCGAATGGAGATACGCAGTATTTT
TRBJ2-1 NA TRBV2 NA CTQPEPLIRDFCSYNEQFF TGTACACAGCCTGAGCCCCTCATACGGGACTTCTGCTCCTACAATGAGCAGTTCTTC
TRBJ2-3 TRBD2 TRBV24-1 NA CARPSTSAEEEDTQYF TGTGCCAGACCATCGACTAGCGCCGAGGAAGAAGATACGCAGTATTTT
TRBJ2-7 NA TRBV6-5 few CASSPGQGSYEQYF TGTGCCAGCAGCCCCGGGCAGGGGAGCTACGAGCAGTACTTC
TRBJ2-3 NA TRBV19 NA CASSIMRTDTQYF TGTGCCAGTAGTATCATGAGGACAGATACGCAGTATTTT
TRBJ1-6 NA TRBV2 medium-sized CASSGTGTNSPLHF TGTGCCAGCAGCGGGACGGGAACTAATTCACCCCTCCACTTT
TRBJ1-2 NA TRBV19 NA CASWDGGLGGYTF TGTGCCAGTTGGGATGGAGGGTTAGGTGGCTACACCTTC
TRBJ2-3 NA TRBV28 many CASSPLTETTDTQYF TGTGCCAGCAGTCCCCTGACAGAGACCACAGATACGCAGTATTTT
TRBJ1-2 NA TRBV7-9 NA CASSFGRPGTDWGGYTF TGTGCCAGCAGCTTTGGTAGACCCGGGACGGACTGGGGTGGCTACACCTTC
TRBJ2-7 NA TRBV20-1 NA CSADRRDGAYEQYF TGCAGTGCCGACCGTCGGGACGGCGCCTACGAGCAGTACTTC
TRBJ1-2 NA TRBV7-8 NA CASSPSSNPDGYTF TGTGCCAGCAGCCCCTCATCCAACCCCGATGGCTACACCTTC
TRBJ2-2 NA TRBV12-3/TRBV12-4 NA CASSSASTGELFF TGTGCCAGCAGTTCGGCGTCCACCGGGGAGCTGTTTTTT
TRBJ2-7 TRBD2 TRBV12-3/TRBV12-4 once CASSLAGGPYEQYF TGTGCCAGCAGCTTAGCGGGAGGGCCTTACGAGCAGTACTTC
TRBJ1-5 NA TRBV6-6 NA CASSYDRSNQPQHF TGTGCCAGCAGTTACGACAGGAGCAATCAGCCCCAGCATTTT
TRBJ2-1 TRBD2 TRBV5-6 NA CASSGSGRDSYNEQFF TGTGCCAGCAGCGGGAGCGGGAGGGACTCCTACAATGAGCAGTTCTTC
TRBJ2-7 TRBD1 TRBV13 many CASRRDREDEQYF TGTGCCAGCAGGCGGGACAGGGAGGACGAGCAGTACTTC
TRBJ2-1 TRBD2 TRBV7-3 NA CASSRGLAGNNEQFF TGTGCCAGCAGCCGCGGACTAGCGGGAAACAATGAGCAGTTCTTC
TRBJ2-1 TRBD1 TRBV11-3 NA CASSQRQGNEQFF TGTGCCAGCAGCCAAAGACAGGGGAATGAGCAGTTCTTC
TRBJ2-1 TRBD2 TRBV4-2 large CASSLTSGRDSYNEQFF TGTGCCAGCAGCCTTACTAGCGGGAGGGACTCCTACAATGAGCAGTTCTTC
TRBJ2-3 NA TRBV6-4 NA CASSDSIASTDTQYF TGTGCCAGCAGTGACTCGATCGCGAGCACAGATACGCAGTATTTT
TRBJ1-6 NA TRBV7-2 NA CASSRDRNSPLHF TGTGCCAGCAGCCGGGACCGAAATTCACCCCTCCACTTT
TRBJ2-1 TRBD2 TRBV7-2 medium-sized CASSNGGGPSWGQFF TGTGCCAGCAGCAATGGGGGAGGGCCCTCGTGGGGGCAGTTCTTC
TRBJ2-7 NA TRBV20-1 NA CSAPNRATYEQYF TGCAGTGCTCCGAACAGGGCAACCTACGAGCAGTACTTC
TRBJ2-2 TRBD1 TRBV6-4 few CASSDGGQGHTGELFF TGTGCCAGCAGTGACGGGGGACAGGGACACACCGGGGAGCTGTTTTTT
TRBJ2-3 TRBD2 TRBV7-2 medium-sized CASSLGGGSGIDTQYF TGTGCCAGCAGCTTAGGAGGGGGTAGCGGGATCGATACGCAGTATTTT
TRBJ1-6 NA TRBV5-5 NA CASSSTSLDSPLHF TGTGCCAGCAGCTCCACTTCATTAGATTCACCCCTCCACTTT
TRBJ2-5 NA TRBV7-2 medium-sized CASSLEPGAETQYF TGTGCCAGCAGCTTAGAACCTGGGGCGGAGACCCAGTACTTC
TRBJ2-5 TRBD2 TRBV20-1 NA CSARGTRGGRTQYF TGCAGTGCTAGGGGGACTAGAGGCGGGAGGACTCAGTACTTC
TRBJ2-1 TRBD2 TRBV3-1 many CASSQESLSGSHNEQFF TGTGCCAGCAGCCAAGAGAGTCTTAGCGGGAGCCACAATGAGCAGTTCTTC
TRBJ1-6 TRBD1 TRBV6-5 NA CASSYGDRGNSPLHF TGTGCCAGCAGTTACGGGGACAGGGGAAATTCACCCCTCCACTTT
TRBJ2-1 NA TRBV10-2 NA CASKRQGTGTYNEQFF TGCGCCAGCAAAAGGCAAGGTACCGGGACTTACAATGAGCAGTTCTTC
TRBJ2-7 TRBD2 TRBV20-1 NA CSAQTSGSLREQYF TGCAGTGCACAGACTAGCGGGAGCCTACGGGAGCAGTACTTC
TRBJ2-7 TRBD1 TRBV2 NA CASSRGQGLTYEQYF TGTGCCAGCAGTCGGGGACAGGGCCTAACCTACGAGCAGTACTTC
TRBJ1-3 NA TRBV3-1 many CASSHPFVSGNTIYF TGTGCCAGCAGCCATCCATTCGTCTCTGGAAACACCATATATTTT
TRBJ2-5 TRBD2 TRBV11-3 medium-sized CASSPGLAGQTETQYF TGTGCCAGCAGTCCGGGACTAGCGGGACAAACCGAGACCCAGTACTTC
TRBJ2-7 TRBD1 TRBV5-4 NA CASSLLDRSEQYF TGTGCCAGCAGCTTACTGGACAGGTCGGAGCAGTACTTC
TRBJ2-1 NA TRBV6-5 many CASSWSRDFGYNEQFF TGTGCCAGCAGTTGGAGCCGGGACTTCGGCTACAATGAGCAGTTCTTC
TRBJ1-2 NA TRBV5-1 NA CASSPTGDYGYTF TGCGCCAGCAGCCCGACCGGGGACTATGGCTACACCTTC
TRBJ2-5 TRBD1 TRBV6-1 NA CASSRGGSWETQYF TGTGCCAGCAGTCGAGGGGGCTCTTGGGAGACCCAGTACTTC
TRBJ2-5 TRBD1 TRBV18 few CASSRDRGETQYF TGTGCCAGCTCCCGGGACAGGGGCGAGACCCAGTACTTC
TRBJ2-5 TRBD2 TRBV20-1 NA CSATGTSGKETQYF TGCAGTGCAACCGGGACTAGCGGGAAAGAGACCCAGTACTTC
TRBJ1-2 NA TRBV15 NA CATSRKYDSEGFYGYTF TGTGCCACCAGCAGAAAATACGACAGTGAGGGGTTCTATGGCTACACCTTC
TRBJ2-5 NA TRBV20-1 NA CSGTVQETQYF TGCAGTGGGACGGTGCAAGAGACCCAGTACTTC
TRBJ1-6 TRBD1 TRBV20-1 NA CSAPGTGYSSPLHF TGCAGTGCTCCCGGGACAGGGTATAGTTCACCCCTCCACTTT
TRBJ2-7 NA TRBV5-1 NA CASSPGSVYEQYF TGCGCCAGCAGCCCAGGATCGGTCTACGAGCAGTACTTC
TRBJ1-2 TRBD1 TRBV20-1 NA CSARTGNGYTF TGCAGTGCCCGGACAGGGAATGGCTACACCTTC
TRBJ1-1 TRBD1 TRBV2 NA CASSELGQGNTEAFF TGTGCCAGCAGTGAACTGGGACAGGGGAACACTGAAGCTTTCTTT
TRBJ1-6 TRBD1 TRBV28 many CASSPQGAPYNSPLHF TGTGCCAGCAGTCCACAGGGGGCACCCTATAATTCACCCCTCCACTTT
TRBJ2-1 NA TRBV6-6 NA CASSYGLADSSYNEQFF TGTGCCAGCAGTTACGGGCTAGCGGACAGCTCCTACAATGAGCAGTTCTTC